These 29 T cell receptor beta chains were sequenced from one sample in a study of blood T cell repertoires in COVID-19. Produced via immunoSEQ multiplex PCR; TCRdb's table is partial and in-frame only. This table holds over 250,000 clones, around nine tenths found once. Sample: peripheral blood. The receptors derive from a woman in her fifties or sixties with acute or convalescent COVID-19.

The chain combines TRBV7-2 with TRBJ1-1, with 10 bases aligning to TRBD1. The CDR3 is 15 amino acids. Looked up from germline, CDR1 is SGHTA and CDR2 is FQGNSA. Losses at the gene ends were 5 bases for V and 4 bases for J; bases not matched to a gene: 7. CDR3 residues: CASSPRTGGGTEAFF. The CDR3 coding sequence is TGTGCCAGCAGCCCGAGGACAGGGGGAGGCACTGAAGCTTTCTTT.

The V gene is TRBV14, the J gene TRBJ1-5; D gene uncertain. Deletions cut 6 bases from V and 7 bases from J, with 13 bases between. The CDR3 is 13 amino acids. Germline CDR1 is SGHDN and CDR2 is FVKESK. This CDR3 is CASSRHMNQPQHF. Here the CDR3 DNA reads TGTGCCAGCAGTCGACATATGAACCAGCCCCAGCATTTT.

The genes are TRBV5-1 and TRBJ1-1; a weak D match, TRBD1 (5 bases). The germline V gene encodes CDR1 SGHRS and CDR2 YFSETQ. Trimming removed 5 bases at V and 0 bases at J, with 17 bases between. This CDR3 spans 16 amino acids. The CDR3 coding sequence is TGCGCCAGCAGTACTACCGACAGAATCTTGAACACTGAAGCTTTCTTT. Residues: CASSTTDRILNTEAFF.

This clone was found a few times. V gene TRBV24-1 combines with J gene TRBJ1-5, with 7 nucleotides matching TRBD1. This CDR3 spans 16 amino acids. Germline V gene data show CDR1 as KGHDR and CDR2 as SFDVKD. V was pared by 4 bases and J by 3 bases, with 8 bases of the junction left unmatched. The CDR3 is CATSDIRQGDNQPQHF. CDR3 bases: TGTGCCACCAGTGACATCAGACAGGGTGACAATCAGCCCCAGCATTTT.

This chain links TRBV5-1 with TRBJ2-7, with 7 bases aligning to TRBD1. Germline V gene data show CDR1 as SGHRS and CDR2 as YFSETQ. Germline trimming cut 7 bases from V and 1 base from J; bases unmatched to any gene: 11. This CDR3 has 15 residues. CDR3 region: CASRRPGTVSYEQYF. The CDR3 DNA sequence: TGCGCCAGCCGAAGGCCCGGGACAGTATCCTACGAGCAGTACTTC.

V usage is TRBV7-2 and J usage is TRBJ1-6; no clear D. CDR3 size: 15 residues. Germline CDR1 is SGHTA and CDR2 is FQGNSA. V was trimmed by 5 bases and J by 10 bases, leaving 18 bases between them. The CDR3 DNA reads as TGTGCCAGCAGCCTCTACCTATTAAGTGAGTCACCCCTCCACTTT. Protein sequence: CASSLYLLSESPLHF.

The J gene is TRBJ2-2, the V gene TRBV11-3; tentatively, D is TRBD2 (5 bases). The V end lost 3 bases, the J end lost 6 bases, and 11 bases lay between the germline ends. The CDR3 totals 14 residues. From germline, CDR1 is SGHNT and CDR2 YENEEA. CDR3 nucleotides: TGTGCCAGCAGCTTGGGGAGAGCTGCCGGGGAGCTGTTTTTT. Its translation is CASSLGRAAGELFF.

The chain's CDR3 is CSASLAGGTNIQYF. The CDR3 DNA sequence: TGCAGTGCGAGTCTAGCGGGAGGGACAAACATTCAGTACTTC. The chain couples TRBV20-1 to TRBJ2-4; 12 bases match TRBD2. The CDR3 covers 14 residues. CDR1 and CDR2 (germline): DFQATT, SNEGSKA (reference sequence). V shed 6 bases, J shed 6 bases, and the junction held 6 bases outside the gene matches.

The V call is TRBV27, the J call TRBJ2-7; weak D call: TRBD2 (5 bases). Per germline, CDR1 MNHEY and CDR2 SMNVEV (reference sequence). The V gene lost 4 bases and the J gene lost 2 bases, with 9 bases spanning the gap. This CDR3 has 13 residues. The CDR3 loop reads CASSYGITYEQYF. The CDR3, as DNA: TGTGCCAGCAGTTACGGGATTACCTACGAGCAGTACTTC.

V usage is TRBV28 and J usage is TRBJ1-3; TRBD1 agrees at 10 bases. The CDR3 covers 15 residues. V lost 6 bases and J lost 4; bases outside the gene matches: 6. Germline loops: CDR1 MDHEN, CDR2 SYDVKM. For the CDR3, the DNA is TGTGCCAGCAGGCAGGGACAGGGGTTCGGAAACACCATATATTTT. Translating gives CASRQGQGFGNTIYF. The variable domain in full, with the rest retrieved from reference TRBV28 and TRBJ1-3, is DVKVTQSSRYLVKRTGEKVFLECVQDMDHENMFWYRQDPGLGLRLIYFSYDVKMKEKGDIPEGYSVSREKKERFSLILESASTNQTSMYLCASRQGQGFGNTIYFGEGSWLTVV.

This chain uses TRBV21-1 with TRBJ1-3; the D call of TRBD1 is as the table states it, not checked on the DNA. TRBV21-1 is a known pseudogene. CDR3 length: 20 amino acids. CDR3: CASSRWRDRAKLGSGNTIYF. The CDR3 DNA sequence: TGTGCCAGCAGCAGGTGGAGAGACAGGGCCAAACTAGGCTCTGGAAACACCATATATTTT.

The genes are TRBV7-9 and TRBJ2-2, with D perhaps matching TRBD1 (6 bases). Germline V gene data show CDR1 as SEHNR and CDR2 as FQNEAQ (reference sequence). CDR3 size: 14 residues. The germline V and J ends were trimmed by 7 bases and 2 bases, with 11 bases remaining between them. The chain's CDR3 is CASNRDTNTGELFF. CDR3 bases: TGTGCCAGCAACCGGGACACAAACACCGGGGAGCTGTTTTTT.

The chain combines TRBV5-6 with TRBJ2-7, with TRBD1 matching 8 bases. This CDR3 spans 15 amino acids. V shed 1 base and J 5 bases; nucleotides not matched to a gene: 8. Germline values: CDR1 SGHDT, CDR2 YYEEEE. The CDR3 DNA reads TGTGCCAGCAGCTTGTTTGACAGGGGTAAAAACGAGCAGTACTTC. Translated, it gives CASSLFDRGKNEQYF.

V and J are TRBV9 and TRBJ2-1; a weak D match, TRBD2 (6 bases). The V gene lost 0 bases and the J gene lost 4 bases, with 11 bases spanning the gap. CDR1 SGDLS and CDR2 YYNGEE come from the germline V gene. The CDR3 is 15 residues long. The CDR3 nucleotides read TGTGCCAGCAGCGTAGCCGGGACTCCTTACAATGAGCAGTTCTTC. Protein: CASSVAGTPYNEQFF.

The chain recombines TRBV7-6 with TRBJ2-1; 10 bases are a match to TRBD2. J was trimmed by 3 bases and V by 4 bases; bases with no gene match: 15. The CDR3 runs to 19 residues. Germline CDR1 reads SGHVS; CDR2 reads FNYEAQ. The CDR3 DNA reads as TGTGCCAGCAGCTCCCGGGACCTGGGACTAGCGCCTTTCTACAATGAGCAGTTCTTC. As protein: CASSSRDLGLAPFYNEQFF.

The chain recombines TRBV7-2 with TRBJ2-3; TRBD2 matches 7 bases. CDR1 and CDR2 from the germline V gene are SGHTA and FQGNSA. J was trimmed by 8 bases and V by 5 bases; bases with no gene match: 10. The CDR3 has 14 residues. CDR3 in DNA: TGTGCCAGCAGCCCGCCCCCCGGACTAGGTACGCAGTATTTT. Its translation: CASSPPPGLGTQYF.

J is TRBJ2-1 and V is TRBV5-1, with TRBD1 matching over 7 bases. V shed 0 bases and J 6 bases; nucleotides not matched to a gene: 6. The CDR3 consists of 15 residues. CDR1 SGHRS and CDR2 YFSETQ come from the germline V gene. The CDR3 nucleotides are TGCGCCAGCAGCTTGGGGGGCGCAGGGGGCAATGAGCAGTTCTTC. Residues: CASSLGGAGGNEQFF.

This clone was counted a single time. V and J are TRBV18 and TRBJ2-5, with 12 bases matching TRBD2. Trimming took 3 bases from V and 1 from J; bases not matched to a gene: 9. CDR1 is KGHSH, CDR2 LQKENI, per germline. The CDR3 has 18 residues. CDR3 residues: CASSPGLAGIGAQETQYF. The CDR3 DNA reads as TGTGCCAGCTCACCTGGACTAGCGGGAATTGGGGCCCAAGAGACCCAGTACTTC.

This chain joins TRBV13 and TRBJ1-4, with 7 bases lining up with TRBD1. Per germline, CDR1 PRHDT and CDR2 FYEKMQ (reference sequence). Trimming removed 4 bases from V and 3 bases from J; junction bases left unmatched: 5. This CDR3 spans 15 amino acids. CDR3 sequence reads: CASSSNRGANEKLFF. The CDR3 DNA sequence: TGTGCCAGCAGCTCCAACAGGGGAGCTAATGAAAAACTGTTTTTT. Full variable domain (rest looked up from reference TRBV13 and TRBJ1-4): AAGVIQSPRHLIKEKRETATLKCYPIPRHDTVYWYQQGPGQDPQFLISFYEKMQSDKGSIPDRFSAQQFSDYHSELNMSSLELGDSALYFCASSSNRGANEKLFFGSGTQLSVL.

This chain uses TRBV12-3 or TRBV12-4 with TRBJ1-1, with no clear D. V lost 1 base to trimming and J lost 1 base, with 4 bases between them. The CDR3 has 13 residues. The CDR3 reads CASSLGENTEAFF. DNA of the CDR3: TGTGCCAGCAGTTTAGGAGAGAACACTGAAGCTTTCTTT.

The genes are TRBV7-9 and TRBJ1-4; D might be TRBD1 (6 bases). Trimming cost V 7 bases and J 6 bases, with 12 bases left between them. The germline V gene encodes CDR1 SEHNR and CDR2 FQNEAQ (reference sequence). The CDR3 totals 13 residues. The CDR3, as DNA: TGTGCCAGCAACAGGGAGTCCCATGAAAAACTGTTTTTT. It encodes CASNRESHEKLFF.

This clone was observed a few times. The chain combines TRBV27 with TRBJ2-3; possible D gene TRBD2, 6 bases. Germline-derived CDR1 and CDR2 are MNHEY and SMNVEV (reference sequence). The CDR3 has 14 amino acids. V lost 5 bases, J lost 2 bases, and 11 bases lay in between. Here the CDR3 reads CASSLGLPTDTQYF. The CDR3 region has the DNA TGTGCCAGCAGTCTCGGACTACCCACAGATACGCAGTATTTT.

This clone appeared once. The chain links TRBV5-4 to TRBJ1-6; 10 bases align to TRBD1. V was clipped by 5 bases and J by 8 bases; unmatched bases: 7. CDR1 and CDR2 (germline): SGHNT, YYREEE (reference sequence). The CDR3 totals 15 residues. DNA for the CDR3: TGTGCCAGCAGGATGACCGGGACAGGGGATTCACCCCTCCACTTT. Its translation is CASRMTGTGDSPLHF.

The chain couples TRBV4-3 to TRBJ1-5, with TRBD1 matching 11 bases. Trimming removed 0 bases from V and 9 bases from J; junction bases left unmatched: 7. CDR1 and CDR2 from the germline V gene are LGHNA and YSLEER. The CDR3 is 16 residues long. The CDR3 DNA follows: TGCGCCAGCAGCCAAGAAGCGGACAGGGGGCCTTGGCCCCAGCATTTT. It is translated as CASSQEADRGPWPQHF.

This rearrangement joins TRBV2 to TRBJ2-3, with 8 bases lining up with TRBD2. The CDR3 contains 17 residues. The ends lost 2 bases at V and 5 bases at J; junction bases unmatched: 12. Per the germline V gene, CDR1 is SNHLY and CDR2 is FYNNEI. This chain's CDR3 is CASSERLGGGMKDTQYF. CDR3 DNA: TGTGCCAGCAGTGAAAGGTTAGGCGGGGGGATGAAAGATACGCAGTATTTT.

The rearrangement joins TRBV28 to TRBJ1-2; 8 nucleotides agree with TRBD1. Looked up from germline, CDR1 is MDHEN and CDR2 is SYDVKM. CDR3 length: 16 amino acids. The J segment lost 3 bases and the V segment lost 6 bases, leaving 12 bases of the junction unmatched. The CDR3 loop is CASSRYVDRDDYGYTF. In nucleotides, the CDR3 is TGTGCCAGCAGCCGATATGTGGACAGGGATGACTATGGCTACACCTTC.

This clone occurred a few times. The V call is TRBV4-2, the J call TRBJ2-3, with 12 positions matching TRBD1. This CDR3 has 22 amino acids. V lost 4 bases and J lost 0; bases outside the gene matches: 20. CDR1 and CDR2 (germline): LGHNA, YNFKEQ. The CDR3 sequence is CASSRKSSGTGGEGKSTDTQYF. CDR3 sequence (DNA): TGTGCCAGCAGCCGAAAAAGCTCCGGGACAGGGGGCGAAGGAAAAAGCACAGATACGCAGTATTTT.

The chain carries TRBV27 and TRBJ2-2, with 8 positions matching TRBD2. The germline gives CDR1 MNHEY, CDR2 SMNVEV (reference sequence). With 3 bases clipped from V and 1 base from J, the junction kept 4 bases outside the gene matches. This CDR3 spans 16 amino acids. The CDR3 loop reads CASSFGRGENTGELFF. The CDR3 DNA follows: TGTGCCAGCAGTTTCGGGCGGGGGGAGAACACCGGGGAGCTGTTTTTT.

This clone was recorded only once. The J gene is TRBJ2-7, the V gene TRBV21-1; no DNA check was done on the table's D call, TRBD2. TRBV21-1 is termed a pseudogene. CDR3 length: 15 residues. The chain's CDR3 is CASSPEVAGFYEQYF. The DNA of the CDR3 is TGTGCCAGCAGCCCCGAGGTAGCGGGATTTTACGAGCAGTACTTC.